This T cell receptor (beta chain) was captured in a study of T cells in Graves' hyperthyroidism and ophthalmopathy. The CDR3 runs to 14 residues. Trimming removed 3 bases from V and 6 bases from J, with 12 bases in between. CDR1 and CDR2 (germline): SEHNR, FQNEAQ (reference sequence). This clonotype was seen repeatedly, ten times or more. Amplified regions were TCR beta CDR3 sequences from RNA transcripts. In the first-round RT-PCR of the TCR CDR3, the HTBI primer set was used. Via MiXCR, TCRdb re-called the multiplex PCR reads, giving one row per CDR3 protein. Of roughly 400,000 distinct CDR3 sequences listed, 15% to 19% are singletons.

The sequenced sample consisted of blood. The chain employs TRBV7-9 and TRBJ2-4, with D perhaps matching TRBD2 (5 bases). The receptor comes from a woman younger than 35 with Graves' hyperthyroidism that later progressed to Graves' ophthalmopathy. CDR3 sequence reads: CASSFASPGNIQYF. Written as DNA, the CDR3 is TGTGCCAGCAGCTTTGCTAGCCCCGGAAACATTCAGTACTTC.